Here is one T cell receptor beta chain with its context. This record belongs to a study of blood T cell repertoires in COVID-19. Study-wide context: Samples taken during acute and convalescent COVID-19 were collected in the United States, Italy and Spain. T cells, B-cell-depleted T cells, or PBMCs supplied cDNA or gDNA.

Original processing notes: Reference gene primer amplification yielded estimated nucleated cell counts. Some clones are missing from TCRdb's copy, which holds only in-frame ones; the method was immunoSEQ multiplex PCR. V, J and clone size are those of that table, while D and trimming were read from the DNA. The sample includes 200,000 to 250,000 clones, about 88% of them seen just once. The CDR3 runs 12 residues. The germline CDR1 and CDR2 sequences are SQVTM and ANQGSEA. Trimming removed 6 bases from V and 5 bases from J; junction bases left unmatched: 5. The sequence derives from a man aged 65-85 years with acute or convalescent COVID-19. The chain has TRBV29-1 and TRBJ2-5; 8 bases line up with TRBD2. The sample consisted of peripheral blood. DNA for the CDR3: TGCAGCGTACAGGGCGGGGGGGAGACCCAGTACTTC. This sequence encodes CSVQGGGETQYF.